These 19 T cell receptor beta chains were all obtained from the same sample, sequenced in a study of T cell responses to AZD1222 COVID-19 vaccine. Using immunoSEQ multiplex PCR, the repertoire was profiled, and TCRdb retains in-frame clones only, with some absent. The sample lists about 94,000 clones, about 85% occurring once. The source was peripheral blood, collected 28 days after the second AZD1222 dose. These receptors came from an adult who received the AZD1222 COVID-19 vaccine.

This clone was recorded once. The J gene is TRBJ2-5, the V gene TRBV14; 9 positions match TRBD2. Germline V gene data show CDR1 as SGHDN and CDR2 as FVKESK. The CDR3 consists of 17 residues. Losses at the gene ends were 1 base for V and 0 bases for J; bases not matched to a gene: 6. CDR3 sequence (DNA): TGTGCCAGCAGCCAAGTTAGGGCTAGCGGGAACCAAGAGACCCAGTACTTC. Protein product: CASSQVRASGNQETQYF. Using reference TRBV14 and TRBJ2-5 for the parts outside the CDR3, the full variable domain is EAGVTQFPSHSVIEKGQTVTLRCDPISGHDNLYWYRRVMGKEIKFLLHFVKESKQDESGMPNNRFLAERTGGTYSTLKVQPAELEDSGVYFCASSQVRASGNQETQYFGPGTRLLVL.

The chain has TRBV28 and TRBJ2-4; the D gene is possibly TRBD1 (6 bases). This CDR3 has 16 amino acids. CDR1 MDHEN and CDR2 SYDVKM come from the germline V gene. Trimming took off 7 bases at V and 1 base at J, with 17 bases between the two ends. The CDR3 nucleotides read TGTGCCAGCAAAACCGCAGGGGATGAGGCCAAAAACATTCAGTACTTC. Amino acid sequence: CASKTAGDEAKNIQYF.

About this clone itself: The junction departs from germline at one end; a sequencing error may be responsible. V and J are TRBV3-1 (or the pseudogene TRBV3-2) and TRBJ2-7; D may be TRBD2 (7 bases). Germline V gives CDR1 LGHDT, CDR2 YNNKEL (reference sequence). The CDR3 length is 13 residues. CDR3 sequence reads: CASSPTVLGGLHF. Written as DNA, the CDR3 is TGTGCCAGCAGCCCCACGGTTTTGGGGGGGCTGCACTTC.

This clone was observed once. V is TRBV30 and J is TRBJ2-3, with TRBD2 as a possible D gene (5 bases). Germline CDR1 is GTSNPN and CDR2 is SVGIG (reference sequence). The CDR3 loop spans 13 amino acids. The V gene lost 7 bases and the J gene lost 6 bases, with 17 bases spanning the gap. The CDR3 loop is CAFLGSEADTQYF. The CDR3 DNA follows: TGTGCCTTCCTGGGATCGGAGGCGGATACGCAGTATTTT. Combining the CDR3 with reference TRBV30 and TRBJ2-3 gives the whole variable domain SQTIHQWPATLVQPVGSPLSLECTVEGTSNPNLYWYRQAAGRGLQLLFYSVGIGQISSEVPQNLSASRPQDRQFILSSKKLLLSDSGFYLCAFLGSEADTQYFGPGTRLTVL.

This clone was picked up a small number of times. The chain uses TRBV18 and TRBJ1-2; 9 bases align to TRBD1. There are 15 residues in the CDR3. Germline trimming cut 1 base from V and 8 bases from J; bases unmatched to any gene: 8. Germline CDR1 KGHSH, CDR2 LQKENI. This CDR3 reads CASSPRTGEGGGYTF. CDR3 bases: TGTGCCAGCTCACCACGGACAGGGGAGGGCGGAGGCTACACCTTC.

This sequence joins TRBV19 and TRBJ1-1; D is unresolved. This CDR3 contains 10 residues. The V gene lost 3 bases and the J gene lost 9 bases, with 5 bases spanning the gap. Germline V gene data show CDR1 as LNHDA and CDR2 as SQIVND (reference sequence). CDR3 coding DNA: TGTGCCAGTAGTATGGGGAAAGCTTTCTTT. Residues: CASSMGKAFF.

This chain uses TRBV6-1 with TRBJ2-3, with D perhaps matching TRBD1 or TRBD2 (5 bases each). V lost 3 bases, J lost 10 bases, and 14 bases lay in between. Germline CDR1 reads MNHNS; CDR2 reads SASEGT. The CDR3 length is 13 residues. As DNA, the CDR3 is TGTGCCAGCAGTGATTCCGCTGGGGGTCCGCAGTATTTT. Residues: CASSDSAGGPQYF.

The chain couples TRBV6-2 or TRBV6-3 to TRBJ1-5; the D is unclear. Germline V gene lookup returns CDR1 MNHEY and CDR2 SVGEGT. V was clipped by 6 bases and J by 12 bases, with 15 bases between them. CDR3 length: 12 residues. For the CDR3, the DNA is TGTGCCAGCAGCCGAACTTTTGACAACCAGCATTTT. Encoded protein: CASSRTFDNQHF.

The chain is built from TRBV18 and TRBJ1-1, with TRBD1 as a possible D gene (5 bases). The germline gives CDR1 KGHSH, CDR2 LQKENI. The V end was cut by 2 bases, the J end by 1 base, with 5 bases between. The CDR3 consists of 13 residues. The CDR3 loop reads CASSPGANTEAFF. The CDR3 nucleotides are TGTGCCAGCTCACCAGGGGCGAACACTGAAGCTTTCTTT.

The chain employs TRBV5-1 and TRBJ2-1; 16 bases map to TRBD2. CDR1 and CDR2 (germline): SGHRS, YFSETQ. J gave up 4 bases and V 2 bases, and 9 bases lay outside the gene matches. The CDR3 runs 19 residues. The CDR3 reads CASSFSGTSGGALYNEQFF. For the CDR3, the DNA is TGCGCCAGCAGCTTTTCCGGGACTAGCGGGGGGGCATTATACAATGAGCAGTTCTTC.

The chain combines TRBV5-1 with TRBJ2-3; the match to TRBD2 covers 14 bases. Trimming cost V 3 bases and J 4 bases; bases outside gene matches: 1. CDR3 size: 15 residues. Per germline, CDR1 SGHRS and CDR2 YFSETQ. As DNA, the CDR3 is TGCGCCAGCAGCTCGGGACTAGCGGGAGCAGATACGCAGTATTTT. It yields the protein CASSSGLAGADTQYF.

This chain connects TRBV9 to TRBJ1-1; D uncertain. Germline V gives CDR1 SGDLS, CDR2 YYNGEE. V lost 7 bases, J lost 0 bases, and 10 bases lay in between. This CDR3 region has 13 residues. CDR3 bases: TGTGCCAGCTCAGAAGGGATGAACACTGAAGCTTTCTTT. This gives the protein CASSEGMNTEAFF.

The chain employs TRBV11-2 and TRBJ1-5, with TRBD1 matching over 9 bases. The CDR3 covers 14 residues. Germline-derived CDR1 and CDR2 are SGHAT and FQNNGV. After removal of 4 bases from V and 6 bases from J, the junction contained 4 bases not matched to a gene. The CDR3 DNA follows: TGTGCCAGCAGCTCAACAGGGGGCGGTCAGCCCCAGCATTTT. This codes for CASSSTGGGQPQHF.

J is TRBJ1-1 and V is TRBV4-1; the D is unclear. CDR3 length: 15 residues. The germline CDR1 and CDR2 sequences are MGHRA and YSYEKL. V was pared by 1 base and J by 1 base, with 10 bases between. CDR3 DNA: TGCGCCAGCAGCCAAGGGGTTCAGAAGAACACTGAAGCTTTCTTT. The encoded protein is CASSQGVQKNTEAFF.

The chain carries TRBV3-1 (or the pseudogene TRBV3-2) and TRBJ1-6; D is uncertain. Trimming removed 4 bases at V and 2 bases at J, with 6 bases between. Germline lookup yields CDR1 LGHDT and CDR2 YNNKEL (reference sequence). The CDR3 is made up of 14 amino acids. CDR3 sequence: CASSPGAYNSPLHF. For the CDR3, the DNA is TGTGCCAGCAGCCCTGGGGCCTATAATTCACCCCTCCACTTT.

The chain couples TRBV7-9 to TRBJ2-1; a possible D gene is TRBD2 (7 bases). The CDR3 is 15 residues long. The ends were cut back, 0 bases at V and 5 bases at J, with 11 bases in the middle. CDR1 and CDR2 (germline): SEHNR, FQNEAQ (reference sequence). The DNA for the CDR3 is TGTGCCAGCAGCTTAGCGGGGGGGCGTCACAATGAGCAGTTCTTC. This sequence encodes CASSLAGGRHNEQFF.

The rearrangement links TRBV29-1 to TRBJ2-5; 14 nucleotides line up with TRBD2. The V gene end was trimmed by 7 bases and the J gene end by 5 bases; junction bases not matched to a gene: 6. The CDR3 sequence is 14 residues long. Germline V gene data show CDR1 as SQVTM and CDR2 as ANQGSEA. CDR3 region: CSGGLAGGGETQYF. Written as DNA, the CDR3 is TGCAGCGGCGGACTAGCGGGAGGCGGGGAGACCCAGTACTTC. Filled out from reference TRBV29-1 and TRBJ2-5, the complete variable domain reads SAVISQKPSRDICQRGTSLTIQCQVDSQVTMMFWYRQQPGQSLTLIATANQGSEATYESGFVIDKFPISRPNLTFSTLTVSNMSPEDSSIYLCSGGLAGGGETQYFGPGTRLLVL.

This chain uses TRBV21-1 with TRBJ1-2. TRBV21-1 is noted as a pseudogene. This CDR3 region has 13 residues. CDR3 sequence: CASSNPPHEGYTF. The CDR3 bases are TGTGCCAGCAGCAACCCTCCTCACGAGGGCTACACCTTC.

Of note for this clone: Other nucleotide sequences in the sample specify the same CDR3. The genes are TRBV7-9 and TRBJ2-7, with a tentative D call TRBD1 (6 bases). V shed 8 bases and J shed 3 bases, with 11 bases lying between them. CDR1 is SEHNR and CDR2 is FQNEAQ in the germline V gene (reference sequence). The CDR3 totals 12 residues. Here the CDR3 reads CASGGRGYEQYF. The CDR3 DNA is TGTGCCAGCGGCGGCAGGGGCTACGAGCAGTACTTC.